These 25 T cell receptor beta chains came from one sample sequenced in a study of cytomegalovirus exposure and HLA in healthy donors. PCR employed 60 Vbeta and 13 Jbeta primers. Generated by immunoSEQ multiplex PCR, the TCRdb table keeps only in-frame clones and is missing some. This sample has about 200,000 clones, with about 83% found just once. The sample comprised PBMCs. The source is a girl aged 10-17 years in good health and CMV-seronegative.

The chain is built from TRBV6-1 and TRBJ2-7; 8 nucleotides line up with TRBD2. Trimming took 7 bases from V and 2 from J; bases not matched to a gene: 10. This CDR3 has 15 amino acids. Germline-derived CDR1 and CDR2 are MNHNS and SASEGT. The CDR3 coding sequence is TGTGCCAGCACTAGCACTGTACTAGCGGCCTACGAGCAGTACTTC. Translation gives CASTSTVLAAYEQYF.

The chain uses TRBV9 and TRBJ2-3; 8 bases map to TRBD2. Germline V lookup: CDR1 SGDLS, CDR2 YYNGEE. With 3 bases clipped from V and 1 base from J, the junction kept 7 bases outside the gene matches. The CDR3 covers 16 residues. Here the CDR3 DNA reads TGTGCCAGCAGCGCGATAGCGGGGTCGGGCACAGATACGCAGTATTTT. This translates into CASSAIAGSGTDTQYF.

This clone was counted only a few times. V and J are TRBV5-4 and TRBJ2-7; 12 bases are a match to TRBD2. Germline CDR1 reads SGHNT; CDR2 reads YYREEE (reference sequence). J was trimmed by 7 bases and V by 1 base; bases with no gene match: 12. The CDR3 is 17 amino acids. The CDR3: CASSLLRLAGAVEEQYF. CDR3 nucleotide sequence: TGTGCCAGCAGCTTGTTGAGACTAGCGGGAGCGGTCGAAGAGCAGTACTTC.

The rearrangement links TRBV19 to TRBJ1-2, with 8 nucleotides matching TRBD1. The junction had 7 bases not matched to a gene; V was cut back by 5 bases and J by 8 bases. The CDR3 totals 13 residues. The germline V gene encodes CDR1 LNHDA and CDR2 SQIVND (reference sequence). The CDR3 protein is CASSPGQGRGYTF. CDR3 nucleotide sequence: TGTGCCAGTAGTCCAGGACAGGGCAGGGGCTACACCTTC.

The CDR3 DNA reads TGTGCCAGCAGCCCCCCGGAGGGCCCCTACGAGCAGTACTTC. Its translation: CASSPPEGPYEQYF. The rearrangement uses TRBV7-2 and TRBJ2-7; possible D gene TRBD2, 6 bases. Between the trimmed V and J ends, which lost 5 bases and 2 bases, there was a span of 13 bases. CDR1 and CDR2 (germline): SGHTA, FQGNSA. The CDR3 is made up of 14 amino acids.

The gene calls are TRBV27 and TRBJ2-1; 10 nucleotides align to TRBD2. V dropped 8 bases and J dropped 7; count of bases not matched to a gene: 11. Germline values: CDR1 MNHEY, CDR2 SMNVEV (reference sequence). The CDR3 is 15 amino acids. CDR3 sequence (DNA): TGTGCCAGCCGGGACCTAGCGGGAGTCGTGAATGAGCAGTTCTTC. Residues: CASRDLAGVVNEQFF.

The gene calls are TRBV30 and TRBJ1-2; D is uncertain. The CDR3 sequence is 12 residues long. Germline CDR1 reads GTSNPN; CDR2 reads SVGIG (reference sequence). CDR3 in amino acids: CSLARHIYGYTF. The DNA for the CDR3 is TGTTCTCTGGCCAGGCATATCTATGGCTACACCTTC.

The rearrangement links TRBV9 to TRBJ2-5; TRBD2 agrees at 8 bases. CDR3 size: 17 residues. Trimming removed 0 bases from V and 1 base from J; junction bases left unmatched: 8. The germline V gene encodes CDR1 SGDLS and CDR2 YYNGEE. CDR3 in DNA: TGTGCCAGCAGCGTAGAATTTCCCGGGGGGGTCCAAGAGACCCAGTACTTC. Protein sequence: CASSVEFPGGVQETQYF.

The chain joins TRBV27 to TRBJ2-5; D is possibly TRBD2 (5 bases). V gave up 9 bases and J gave up 0 bases, with 14 bases separating them. Germline V gene sequence: CDR1 MNHEY, CDR2 SMNVEV (reference sequence). This CDR3 comprises 14 residues. For the CDR3, the DNA is TGTGCCAGTTGGGTGAACGGGGACCAAGAGACCCAGTACTTC. This gives the protein CASWVNGDQETQYF.

The genes are TRBV7-2 and TRBJ2-7; perhaps TRBD1 as D (7 bases). V was pared by 3 bases and J by 11 bases, with 17 bases between. The CDR3 covers 13 residues. Germline V gene lookup returns CDR1 SGHTA and CDR2 FQGNSA. DNA for the CDR3: TGTGCCAGCAGCTTGGACTACAGGGGTGAGAAGTACTTC. It translates to CASSLDYRGEKYF. Based on the CDR3 plus reference TRBV7-2 and TRBJ2-7, the full variable domain is GAGVSQSPSNKVTEKGKDVELRCDPISGHTALYWYRQSLGQGLEFLIYFQGNSAPDKSGLPSDRFSAERTGGSVSTLTIQRTQQEDSAVYLCASSLDYRGEKYFGPGTRLTVT.

The V gene is TRBV7-3, the J gene TRBJ2-1; D might be TRBD2 (6 bases). The CDR3 is 13 residues long. The germline V gene encodes CDR1 SGHTA and CDR2 FQGTGA. V was clipped by 5 bases and J by 7 bases, with 12 bases between them. CDR3 protein: CASSPTSKNEQFF. CDR3 nucleotide sequence: TGTGCCAGCAGCCCTACTAGCAAGAATGAGCAGTTCTTC.

The chain uses TRBV6-5 and TRBJ1-2, with D possibly being TRBD1 (5 bases). The length of the CDR3 is 13 residues. Trimming cost V 6 bases and J 3 bases, with 11 bases left between them. Germline loops: CDR1 MNHEY, CDR2 SVGAGI. Here the CDR3 DNA reads TGTGCCAGCAGCCGACAGTCGGACTATGGCTACACCTTC. Residues: CASSRQSDYGYTF.

This rearrangement joins TRBV7-2 to TRBJ2-4; D call uncertain. The CDR3 spans 14 residues. Trimming removed 4 bases from V and 5 bases from J, with 12 bases in between. Germline V gene lookup returns CDR1 SGHTA and CDR2 FQGNSA. This CDR3 is CASSSGVIENIQYF. CDR3 DNA sequence: TGTGCCAGCAGCTCGGGTGTAATCGAAAACATTCAGTACTTC.

The chain couples TRBV5-4 to TRBJ2-2; D is possibly TRBD1 (7 bases). The V and J ends lost 3 bases and 3 bases respectively, with 15 bases between them. This CDR3 is 16 amino acids long. Germline lookup yields CDR1 SGHNT and CDR2 YYREEE (reference sequence). The CDR3 reads CASSSRRGQDTGELFF. The DNA of the CDR3 is TGTGCCAGCAGCTCCCGGAGGGGGCAAGACACCGGGGAGCTGTTTTTT. Together with reference TRBV5-4 and TRBJ2-2, the CDR3 gives the full variable domain: ETGVTQSPTHLIKTRGQQVTLRCSSQSGHNTVSWYQQALGQGPQFIFQYYREEENGRGNFPPRFSGLQFPNYSSELNVNALELDDSALYLCASSSRRGQDTGELFFGEGSRLTVL.

The table lists this clone with a few counts. The CDR3 DNA reads as TGTGCCAGCTACCAGGGGGTGAACACTGAAGCTTTCTTT. It codes for CASYQGVNTEAFF. The chain employs TRBV18 and TRBJ1-1, with 7 positions matching TRBD1. Germline CDR1 and CDR2: KGHSH and LQKENI. This CDR3 region has 13 residues. With 7 bases clipped from V and 0 bases from J, the junction kept 2 bases outside the gene matches.

The CDR3 bases are TGTGCCAGCAGCCGCATTGGGACTAGCGGGGACTCCTACGAGCAGTACTTC. Residues: CASSRIGTSGDSYEQYF. This chain links TRBV11-1 with TRBJ2-7, with TRBD2 matching over 13 bases. Germline CDR1 SGHAT, CDR2 FQDESV (reference sequence). V lost 5 bases, J lost 0 bases, and 7 bases stayed unmatched. The CDR3 is made up of 17 amino acids.

This clone was seen more than once but under ten times. The genes are TRBV2 and TRBJ1-2; D not resolved. This CDR3 spans 12 amino acids. Germline V gives CDR1 SNHLY, CDR2 FYNNEI. V was shortened by 3 bases and J by 8 bases, with 10 bases between the two germline ends. CDR3 loop: CASSDGVGGYTF. In DNA, the CDR3 is TGTGCCAGCAGTGACGGGGTTGGCGGCTACACCTTC.

Only one count was recorded for this clone. The J gene is TRBJ1-1, the V gene TRBV15; 11 bases are a match to TRBD1. The length of the CDR3 is 15 residues. J gave up 4 bases and V 2 bases, and 3 bases lay outside the gene matches. Germline CDR1 LNHNV, CDR2 YYDKDF (reference sequence). In nucleotides, the CDR3 is TGTGCCACCAGCAGACACGGGACAGGGGGCACTGAAGCTTTCTTT. This codes for CATSRHGTGGTEAFF. Full variable domain (rest looked up from reference TRBV15 and TRBJ1-1): DAMVIQNPRYQVTQFGKPVTLSCSQTLNHNVMYWYQQKSSQAPKLLFHYYDKDFNNEADTPDNFQSRRPNTSFCFLDIRSPGLGDTAMYLCATSRHGTGGTEAFFGQGTRLTVV.

The chain is built from TRBV19 and TRBJ2-7, with 7 bases fitting TRBD1. The length of the CDR3 is 13 residues. V was pared by 8 bases and J by 6 bases, with 10 bases of the junction left unmatched. Germline assignment: CDR1 LNHDA and CDR2 SQIVND (reference sequence). DNA for the CDR3: TGTGCCAGTCGTGGGACAGTGCTTAGCGAGCAGTACTTC. Translating gives CASRGTVLSEQYF.

The chain uses TRBV9 and TRBJ1-1, with TRBD1 as a possible D gene (5 bases). CDR3 length: 14 residues. The ends were cut back, 7 bases at V and 8 bases at J, with 21 bases in the middle. Germline loops: CDR1 SGDLS, CDR2 YYNGEE. The CDR3 DNA reads as TGTGCCAGCGATCCAGGGCCTGGGGCCCTCGAAGCTTTCTTT. Protein sequence: CASDPGPGALEAFF.

The table lists this clone with a count of one. The chain recombines TRBV30 with TRBJ1-1; D remains unclear. V was cut by 5 bases and J by 1 base, with 5 bases left in between. The germline V gene encodes CDR1 GTSNPN and CDR2 SVGIG (reference sequence). The CDR3 loop spans 11 amino acids. The CDR3 nucleotides are TGTGCCTGGGTAAAGAACACTGAAGCTTTCTTT. It yields the protein CAWVKNTEAFF.

V is TRBV27 and J is TRBJ2-5; 7 bases fit TRBD2. The V gene's germline CDR1 is MNHEY and CDR2 SMNVEV (reference sequence). The CDR3 loop spans 16 amino acids. Trimming took 5 bases from V and 3 from J; bases not matched to a gene: 12. The CDR3 DNA follows: TGTGCCAGCAGTCCGCGTCTAGCGGTACAAGAAGAGACCCAGTACTTC. This gives the protein CASSPRLAVQEETQYF.

This clone was picked up a small number of times. The chain couples TRBV10-3 to TRBJ1-2; 8 bases are shared with TRBD1. The V gene end was trimmed by 0 bases and the J gene end by 3 bases; junction bases not matched to a gene: 12. The CDR3 runs 18 residues. Germline assignment: CDR1 ENHRY and CDR2 SYGVKD. This chain's CDR3 is CAISESISSGGADYGYTF. CDR3 nucleotides: TGTGCCATCAGTGAGTCGATCTCCTCAGGGGGCGCTGACTATGGCTACACCTTC.

This clone was observed once. The chain joins TRBV27 to TRBJ2-3; TRBD2 matches at 8 bases. The J segment lost 5 bases and the V segment lost 0 bases, leaving 1 base of the junction unmatched. The CDR3 covers 14 residues. Germline assignment: CDR1 MNHEY and CDR2 SMNVEV (reference sequence). The CDR3 loop reads CASSLSLAGDTQYF. For the CDR3, the DNA is TGTGCCAGCAGTTTATCCCTAGCGGGAGATACGCAGTATTTT.

The chain carries TRBV27 and TRBJ2-5; 9 bases align to TRBD2. With V trimmed by 5 bases and J by 2 bases, 9 bases remained unmatched. CDR3 size: 16 residues. CDR1 and CDR2 from the germline V gene are MNHEY and SMNVEV (reference sequence). CDR3 coding DNA: TGTGCCAGCAGTCCGCAACTAGCGGGCACACAAGAGACCCAGTACTTC. Residues: CASSPQLAGTQETQYF.